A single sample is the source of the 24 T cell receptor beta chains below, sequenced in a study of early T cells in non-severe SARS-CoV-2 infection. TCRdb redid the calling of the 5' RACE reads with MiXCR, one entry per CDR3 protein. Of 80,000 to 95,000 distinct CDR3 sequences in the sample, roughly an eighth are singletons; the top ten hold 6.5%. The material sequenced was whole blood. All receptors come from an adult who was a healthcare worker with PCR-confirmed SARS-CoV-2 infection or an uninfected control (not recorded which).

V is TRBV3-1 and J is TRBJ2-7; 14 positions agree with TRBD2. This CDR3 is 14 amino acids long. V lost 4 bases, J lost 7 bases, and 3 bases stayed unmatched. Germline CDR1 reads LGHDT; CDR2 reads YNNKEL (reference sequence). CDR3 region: CASSRGLAGGEQYF. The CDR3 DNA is TGTGCCAGCAGCCGAGGACTAGCGGGAGGAGAGCAGTACTTC.

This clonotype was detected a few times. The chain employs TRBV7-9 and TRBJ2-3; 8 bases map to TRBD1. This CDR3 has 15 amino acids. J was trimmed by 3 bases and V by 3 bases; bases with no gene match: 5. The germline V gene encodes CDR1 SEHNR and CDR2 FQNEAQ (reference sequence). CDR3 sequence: CASSFPRGQTDTQYF. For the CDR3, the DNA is TGTGCCAGCAGCTTTCCCAGGGGGCAGACAGATACGCAGTATTTT.

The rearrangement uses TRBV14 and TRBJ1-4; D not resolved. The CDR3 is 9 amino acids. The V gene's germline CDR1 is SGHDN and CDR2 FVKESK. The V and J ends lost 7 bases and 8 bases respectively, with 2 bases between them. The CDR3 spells CASTEKLFF. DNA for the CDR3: TGTGCCAGCACGGAAAAACTGTTTTTT.

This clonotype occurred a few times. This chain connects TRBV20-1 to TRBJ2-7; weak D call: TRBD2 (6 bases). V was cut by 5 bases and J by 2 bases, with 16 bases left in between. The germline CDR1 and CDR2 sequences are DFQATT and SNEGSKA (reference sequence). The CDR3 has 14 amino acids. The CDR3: CSAETGTSPYEQYF. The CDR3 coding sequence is TGCAGTGCTGAAACCGGGACTTCCCCCTACGAGCAGTACTTC.

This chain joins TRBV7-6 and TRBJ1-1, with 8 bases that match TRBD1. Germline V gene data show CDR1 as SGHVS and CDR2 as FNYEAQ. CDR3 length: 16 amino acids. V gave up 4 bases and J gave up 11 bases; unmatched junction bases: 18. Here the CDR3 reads CASSSKTGQETHRAFF. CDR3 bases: TGTGCCAGCAGCTCTAAGACGGGACAGGAGACACATAGGGCTTTCTTT. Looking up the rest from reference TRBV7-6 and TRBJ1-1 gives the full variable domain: GAGVSQSPRYKVTKRGQDVALRCDPISGHVSLYWYRQALGQGPEFLTYFNYEAQQDKSGLPNDRFSAERPEGSISTLTIQRTEQRDSAMYRCASSSKTGQETHRAFFGQGTRLTVV.

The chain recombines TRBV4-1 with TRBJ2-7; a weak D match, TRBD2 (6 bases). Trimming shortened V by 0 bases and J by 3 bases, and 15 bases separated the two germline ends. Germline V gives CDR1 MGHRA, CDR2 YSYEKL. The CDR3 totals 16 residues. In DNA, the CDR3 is TGCGCCAGCAGCCAAGACAGGGAGGTCGGAATCTACGAGCAGTACTTC. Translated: CASSQDREVGIYEQYF.

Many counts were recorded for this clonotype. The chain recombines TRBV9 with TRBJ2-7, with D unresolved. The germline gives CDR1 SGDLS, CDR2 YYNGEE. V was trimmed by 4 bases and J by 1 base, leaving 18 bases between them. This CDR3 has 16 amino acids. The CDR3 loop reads CASSHPVSEDSYEQYF. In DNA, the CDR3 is TGTGCCAGCAGCCACCCGGTAAGTGAAGATTCCTACGAGCAGTACTTC.

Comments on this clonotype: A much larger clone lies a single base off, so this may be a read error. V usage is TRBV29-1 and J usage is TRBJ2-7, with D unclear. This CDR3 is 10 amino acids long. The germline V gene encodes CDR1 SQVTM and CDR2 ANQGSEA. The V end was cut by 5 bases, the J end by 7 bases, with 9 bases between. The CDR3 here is CSVQTMEQYF. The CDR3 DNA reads TGCAGCGTTCAGACCATGGAGCAGTACTTC.

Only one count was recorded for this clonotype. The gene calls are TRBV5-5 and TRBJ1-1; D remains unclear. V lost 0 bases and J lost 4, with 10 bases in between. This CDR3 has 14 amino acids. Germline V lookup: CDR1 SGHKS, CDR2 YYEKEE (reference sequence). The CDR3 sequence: CASSLGLIFTEAFF. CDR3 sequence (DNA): TGTGCCAGCAGCTTGGGTCTCATTTTCACTGAAGCTTTCTTT.

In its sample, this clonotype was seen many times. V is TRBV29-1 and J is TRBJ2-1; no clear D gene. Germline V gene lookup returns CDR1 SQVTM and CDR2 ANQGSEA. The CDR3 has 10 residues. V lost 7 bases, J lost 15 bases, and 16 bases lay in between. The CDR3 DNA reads TGCAGCGCCGGTAAGGAGTCGCCGTTCTTC. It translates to CSAGKESPFF.

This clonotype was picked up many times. Here the CDR3 reads CASSFRLAGVNEQFF. DNA of the CDR3: TGTGCCAGCAGCTTCCGACTAGCGGGAGTAAATGAGCAGTTCTTC. This rearrangement joins TRBV11-1 to TRBJ2-1, with 12 bases that match TRBD2. The CDR3 runs 15 residues. CDR1 SGHAT and CDR2 FQDESV come from the germline V gene (reference sequence). V trimming: 3 bases; J trimming: 7 bases; junction bases outside the gene matches: 4. Full variable domain (remainder filled in from reference TRBV11-1 and TRBJ2-1): EAEVAQSPRYKITEKSQAVAFWCDPISGHATLYWYRQILGQGPELLVQFQDESVVDDSQLPKDRFSAERLKGVDSTLKIQPAELGDSAMYLCASSFRLAGVNEQFFGPGTRLTVL.

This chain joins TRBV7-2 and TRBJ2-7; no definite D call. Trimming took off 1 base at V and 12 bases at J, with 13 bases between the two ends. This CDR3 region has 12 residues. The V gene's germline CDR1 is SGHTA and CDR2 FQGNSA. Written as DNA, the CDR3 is TGTGCCAGCAGCTTAGGTACGGCAGTACCGTACTTC. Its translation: CASSLGTAVPYF.

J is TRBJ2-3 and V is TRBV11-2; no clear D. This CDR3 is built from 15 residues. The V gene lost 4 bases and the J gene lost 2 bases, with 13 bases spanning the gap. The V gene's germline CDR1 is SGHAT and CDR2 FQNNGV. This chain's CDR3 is CASSSKAAYTDTQYF. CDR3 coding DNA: TGTGCCAGCAGCTCAAAGGCGGCTTACACAGATACGCAGTATTTT.

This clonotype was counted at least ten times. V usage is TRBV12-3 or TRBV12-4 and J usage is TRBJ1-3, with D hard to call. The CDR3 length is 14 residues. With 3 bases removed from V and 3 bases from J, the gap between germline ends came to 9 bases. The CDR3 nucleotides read TGTGCCAGCAGTTTGCCCGGGGATGGAAACACCATATATTTT. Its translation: CASSLPGDGNTIYF.

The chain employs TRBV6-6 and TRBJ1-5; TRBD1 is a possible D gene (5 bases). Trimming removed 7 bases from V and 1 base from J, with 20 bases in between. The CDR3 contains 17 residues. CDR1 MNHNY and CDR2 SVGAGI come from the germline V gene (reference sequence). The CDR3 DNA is TGTGCCAGCACCGAGAGATGGGACGTTCGAAGCAATCAGCCCCAGCATTTT. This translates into CASTERWDVRSNQPQHF.

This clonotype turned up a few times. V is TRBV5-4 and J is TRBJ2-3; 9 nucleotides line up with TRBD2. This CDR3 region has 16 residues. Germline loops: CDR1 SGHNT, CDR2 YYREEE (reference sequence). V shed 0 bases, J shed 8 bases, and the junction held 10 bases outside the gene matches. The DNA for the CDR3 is TGTGCCAGCAGCTTGGCCGGAAGCGGGAGGATGGGTACGCAGTATTTT. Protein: CASSLAGSGRMGTQYF.

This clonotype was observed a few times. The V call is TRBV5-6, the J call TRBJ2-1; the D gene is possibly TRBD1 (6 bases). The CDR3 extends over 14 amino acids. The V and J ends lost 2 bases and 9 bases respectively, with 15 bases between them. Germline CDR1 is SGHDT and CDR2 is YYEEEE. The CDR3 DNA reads TGTGCCAGCAGCTTAGGCAGGGGTGGTGGTGAGCAGTTCTTC. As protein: CASSLGRGGGEQFF.

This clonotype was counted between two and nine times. CDR3 sequence (DNA): TGTGCCAGCAGTTTAACGGTTACTTACAATGAGCAGTTCTTC. Translated: CASSLTVTYNEQFF. The chain carries TRBV12-3 or TRBV12-4 and TRBJ2-1; D gene uncertain. Trimming shortened V by 2 bases and J by 4 bases, and 9 bases separated the two germline ends. The CDR3 has 14 residues.

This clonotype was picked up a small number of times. The CDR3 nucleotides read TGTGCCAGTAGTATTAATAGAAATGAGCAGTTCTTC. This gives the protein CASSINRNEQFF. The chain joins TRBV19 to TRBJ2-1; D is unclear. This CDR3 is built from 12 residues. In germline, CDR1 is LNHDA, CDR2 SQIVND (reference sequence). Deletions cut 3 bases from V and 7 bases from J, with 7 bases between.

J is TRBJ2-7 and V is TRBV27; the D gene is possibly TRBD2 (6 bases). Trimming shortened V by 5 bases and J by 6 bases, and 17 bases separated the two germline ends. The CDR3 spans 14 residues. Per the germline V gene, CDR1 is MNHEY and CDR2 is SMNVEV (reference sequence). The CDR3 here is CASSLGGGTGEQYF. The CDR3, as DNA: TGTGCCAGCAGTCTGGGCGGAGGGACGGGCGAGCAGTACTTC.

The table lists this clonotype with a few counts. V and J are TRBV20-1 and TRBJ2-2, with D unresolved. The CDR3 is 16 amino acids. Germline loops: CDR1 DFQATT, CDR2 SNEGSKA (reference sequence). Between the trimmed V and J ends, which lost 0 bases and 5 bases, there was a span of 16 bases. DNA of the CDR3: TGCAGTGCTAGAGATGACTCCCACCGAGAGACCGGGGAGCTGTTTTTT. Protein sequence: CSARDDSHRETGELFF.

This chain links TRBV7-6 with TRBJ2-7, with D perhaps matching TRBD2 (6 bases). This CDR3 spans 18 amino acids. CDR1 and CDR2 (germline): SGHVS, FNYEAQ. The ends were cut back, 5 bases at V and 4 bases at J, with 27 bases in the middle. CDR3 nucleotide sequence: TGTGCCAGCAGCCCACGGCCCAGGGAGGCCCAGTTGGGGTACGAGCAGTACTTC. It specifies CASSPRPREAQLGYEQYF.

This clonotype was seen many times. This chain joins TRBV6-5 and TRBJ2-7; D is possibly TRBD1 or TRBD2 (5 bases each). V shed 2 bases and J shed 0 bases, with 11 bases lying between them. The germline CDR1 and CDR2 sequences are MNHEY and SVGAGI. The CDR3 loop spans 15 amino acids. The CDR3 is CASSYKWDPSYEQYF. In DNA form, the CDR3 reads TGTGCCAGCAGTTACAAATGGGACCCCTCCTACGAGCAGTACTTC.

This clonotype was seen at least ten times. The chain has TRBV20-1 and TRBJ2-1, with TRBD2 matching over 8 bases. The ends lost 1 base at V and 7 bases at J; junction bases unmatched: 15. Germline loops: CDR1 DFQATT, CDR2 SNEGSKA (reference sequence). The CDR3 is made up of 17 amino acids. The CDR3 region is CSARVFSGSAGWNEQFF. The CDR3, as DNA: TGCAGTGCTAGAGTTTTCAGCGGGAGCGCGGGGTGGAATGAGCAGTTCTTC.